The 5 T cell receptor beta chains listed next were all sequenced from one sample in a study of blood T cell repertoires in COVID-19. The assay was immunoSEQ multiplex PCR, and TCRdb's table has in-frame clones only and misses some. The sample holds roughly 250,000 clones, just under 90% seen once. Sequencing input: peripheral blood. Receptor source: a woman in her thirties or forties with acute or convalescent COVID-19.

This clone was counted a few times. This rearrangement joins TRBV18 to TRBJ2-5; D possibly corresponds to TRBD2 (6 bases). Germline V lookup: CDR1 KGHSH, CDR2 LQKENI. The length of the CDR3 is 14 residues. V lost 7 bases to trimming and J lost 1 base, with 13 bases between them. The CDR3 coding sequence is TGTGCCAGCTTAATAGGCGGGACCCAAGAGACCCAGTACTTC. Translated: CASLIGGTQETQYF.

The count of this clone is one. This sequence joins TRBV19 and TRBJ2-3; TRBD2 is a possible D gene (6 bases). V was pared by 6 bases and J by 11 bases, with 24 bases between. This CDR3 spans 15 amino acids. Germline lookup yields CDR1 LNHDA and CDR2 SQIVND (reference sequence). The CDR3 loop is CASRETGTDGFGQYF. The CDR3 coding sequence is TGTGCCAGTAGGGAAACCGGGACTGACGGTTTTGGGCAGTATTTT.

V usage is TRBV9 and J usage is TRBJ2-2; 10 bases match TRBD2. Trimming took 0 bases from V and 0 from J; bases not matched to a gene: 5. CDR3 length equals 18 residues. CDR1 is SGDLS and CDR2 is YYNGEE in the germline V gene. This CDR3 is CASSVGLAGATNTGELFF. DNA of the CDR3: TGTGCCAGCAGCGTAGGCCTAGCGGGGGCCACGAACACCGGGGAGCTGTTTTTT.

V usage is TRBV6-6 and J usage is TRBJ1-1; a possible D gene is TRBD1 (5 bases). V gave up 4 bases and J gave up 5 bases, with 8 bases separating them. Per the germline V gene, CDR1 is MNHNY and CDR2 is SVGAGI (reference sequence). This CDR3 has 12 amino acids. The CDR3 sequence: CASSSKGTEAFF. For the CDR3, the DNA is TGTGCCAGCAGTTCCAAGGGGACTGAAGCTTTCTTT.

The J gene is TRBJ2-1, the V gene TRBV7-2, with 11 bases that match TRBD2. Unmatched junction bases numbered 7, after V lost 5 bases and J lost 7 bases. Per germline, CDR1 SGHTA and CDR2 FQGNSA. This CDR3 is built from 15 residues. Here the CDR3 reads CASSPELAGGNEQFF. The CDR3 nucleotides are TGTGCCAGCAGCCCCGAGCTAGCGGGGGGTAATGAGCAGTTCTTC.